Below, 14 T cell receptor beta chains from the same sample are listed, as sequenced in a study of cytomegalovirus exposure and HLA in healthy donors. Assay: immunoSEQ multiplex PCR; the TCRdb copy retains only in-frame clones and omits some. The repertoire holds roughly 280,000 clones, with roughly 85% as singletons. The sequenced material came from PBMCs. The receptors originated from a woman aged 18-29 years in good health and CMV-seronegative.

This clone has more than one count but fewer than ten. For the CDR3, the DNA is TGTGCCAGCACCGGGACTCCTTACGAGCAGTACTTC. Residues: CASTGTPYEQYF. The V call is TRBV6-4, the J call TRBJ2-7, with D maybe TRBD2 (6 bases). CDR3 length: 12 residues. The ends were cut back, 7 bases at V and 4 bases at J, with 11 bases in the middle. Germline assignment: CDR1 MRHNA and CDR2 SNTAGT.

J is TRBJ2-5 and V is TRBV30, with a tentative D call TRBD1 (6 bases). The V gene lost 4 bases and the J gene lost 2 bases, with 11 bases spanning the gap. The CDR3 spans 13 residues. Germline V gene data show CDR1 as GTSNPN and CDR2 as SVGIG (reference sequence). In DNA form, the CDR3 reads TGTGCCTGGACCCGACAGGAGCAAGAGACCCAGTACTTC. Amino acid sequence: CAWTRQEQETQYF.

The rearrangement joins TRBV7-6 to TRBJ2-1; 9 positions match TRBD2. The CDR3 is 16 residues long. Unmatched junction bases numbered 7, after V lost 0 bases and J lost 7 bases. CDR1 and CDR2 from the germline V gene are SGHVS and FNYEAQ. For the CDR3, the DNA is TGTGCCAGCAGCTTAGCCGGCGGGGGGGCCCTTAATGAGCAGTTCTTC. This sequence encodes CASSLAGGGALNEQFF.

The chain links TRBV7-9 to TRBJ2-7; D is perhaps TRBD2 (6 bases). V shed 10 bases and J shed 6 bases, with 22 bases lying between them. In germline, CDR1 is SEHNR, CDR2 FQNEAQ (reference sequence). The CDR3 runs 14 residues. The CDR3 spells CATSTWDFFSEQYF. In DNA form, the CDR3 reads TGTGCCACCAGTACCTGGGACTTCTTCTCCGAGCAGTACTTC.

The chain uses TRBV4-1 and TRBJ2-3; D ambiguous. From germline, CDR1 is MGHRA and CDR2 YSYEKL. V lost 5 bases to trimming and J lost 3 bases, with 18 bases between them. There are 16 residues in the CDR3. DNA for the CDR3: TGCGCCAGCAGCTACCACGGTCCGATACCAACAGATACGCAGTATTTT. Its translation: CASSYHGPIPTDTQYF.

The genes are TRBV6-5 and TRBJ1-5, with no clear D. The CDR3 has 14 residues. Trimming left V 6 bases short and J 0 bases short, with 9 bases between. The germline V gene has CDR1 MNHEY and CDR2 SVGAGI. The CDR3 DNA follows: TGTGCCAGCAGCCGGGAGTTTAGCAATCAGCCCCAGCATTTT. This translates into CASSREFSNQPQHF.

This chain uses TRBV29-1 with TRBJ2-1; 8 nucleotides align to TRBD2. J was trimmed by 5 bases and V by 4 bases; bases with no gene match: 10. This CDR3 is built from 15 residues. CDR1 is SQVTM, CDR2 ANQGSEA, per germline. CDR3 loop: CSVVGAGTRNNEQFF. The CDR3 region has the DNA TGCAGCGTTGTTGGGGCCGGGACTAGGAACAATGAGCAGTTCTTC.

The chain links TRBV5-6 to TRBJ2-7; no clear D. V lost 0 bases to trimming and J lost 2 bases, with 12 bases between them. The CDR3 spans 15 residues. The germline CDR1 and CDR2 sequences are SGHDT and YYEEEE. In DNA, the CDR3 is TGTGCCAGCAGCTTGGCCGCAGGCCCGGCCTACGAGCAGTACTTC. It is translated as CASSLAAGPAYEQYF.

This clone was observed once. The V and J genes are TRBV7-9 and TRBJ2-1; 8 bases line up with TRBD2. Germline CDR1 SEHNR, CDR2 FQNEAQ (reference sequence). Losses at the gene ends were 7 bases for V and 7 bases for J; bases not matched to a gene: 21. The CDR3 contains 18 residues. The CDR3 spells CASTGRTSGVYDGNEQFF. The CDR3 nucleotides are TGTGCCAGCACTGGTCGTACTAGCGGCGTCTACGATGGGAATGAGCAGTTCTTC.

The rearrangement links TRBV11-3 to TRBJ2-7; 7 positions match TRBD1. Germline loops: CDR1 SGHNT, CDR2 YENEEA. This CDR3 contains 14 residues. Unmatched junction bases numbered 5, after V lost 5 bases and J lost 1 base. The CDR3 DNA is TGTGCCAGCAGCGCCTTGGGACAGTCCTACGAGCAGTACTTC. It encodes CASSALGQSYEQYF.

CDR3 nucleotide sequence: TGTGCCAGCAAGCTCCACTACGAGCAGTACTTC. Amino acid sequence: CASKLHYEQYF. The rearrangement links TRBV5-6 to TRBJ2-7; D gene uncertain. This CDR3 is built from 11 residues. The germline V and J ends were trimmed by 6 bases and 3 bases, with 7 bases remaining between them. CDR1 SGHDT and CDR2 YYEEEE come from the germline V gene. Combining the CDR3 with reference TRBV5-6 and TRBJ2-7 gives the whole variable domain DAGVTQSPTHLIKTRGQQVTLRCSPKSGHDTVSWYQQALGQGPQFIFQYYEEEERQRGNFPDRFSGHQFPNYSSELNVNALLLGDSALYLCASKLHYEQYFGPGTRLTVT.

The J gene is TRBJ1-4, the V gene TRBV9; 8 nucleotides align to TRBD1. V shed 3 bases, J shed 8 bases, and the junction held 6 bases outside the gene matches. Germline-derived CDR1 and CDR2 are SGDLS and YYNGEE. The CDR3 has 14 residues. The CDR3 region is CASSADRGREKLFF. The CDR3 nucleotides are TGTGCCAGCAGCGCCGACAGGGGTCGCGAAAAACTGTTTTTT. The full variable domain, completed using reference TRBV9 and TRBJ1-4, is DSGVTQTPKHLITATGQRVTLRCSPRSGDLSVYWYQQSLDQGLQFLIQYYNGEERAKGNILERFSAQQFPDLHSELNLSSLELGDSALYFCASSADRGREKLFFGSGTQLSVL.

The V and J genes are TRBV27 and TRBJ2-2; a weak D match, TRBD2 (6 bases). The CDR3 spans 16 residues. The V gene's germline CDR1 is MNHEY and CDR2 SMNVEV (reference sequence). Deletions cut 0 bases from V and 1 base from J, with 9 bases between. CDR3 nucleotide sequence: TGTGCCAGCAGTTTATCTGCCGGGGGGAACACCGGGGAGCTGTTTTTT. Translated: CASSLSAGGNTGELFF.

The chain combines TRBV19 with TRBJ2-7; 8 bases are a match to TRBD2. Per the germline V gene, CDR1 is LNHDA and CDR2 is SQIVND (reference sequence). CDR3 size: 14 residues. Losses at the gene ends were 5 bases for V and 0 bases for J; bases not matched to a gene: 3. The CDR3, as DNA: TGTGCCAGTAGTGCGGCGGGAGGCTCCTACGAGCAGTACTTC. Its protein is CASSAAGGSYEQYF.